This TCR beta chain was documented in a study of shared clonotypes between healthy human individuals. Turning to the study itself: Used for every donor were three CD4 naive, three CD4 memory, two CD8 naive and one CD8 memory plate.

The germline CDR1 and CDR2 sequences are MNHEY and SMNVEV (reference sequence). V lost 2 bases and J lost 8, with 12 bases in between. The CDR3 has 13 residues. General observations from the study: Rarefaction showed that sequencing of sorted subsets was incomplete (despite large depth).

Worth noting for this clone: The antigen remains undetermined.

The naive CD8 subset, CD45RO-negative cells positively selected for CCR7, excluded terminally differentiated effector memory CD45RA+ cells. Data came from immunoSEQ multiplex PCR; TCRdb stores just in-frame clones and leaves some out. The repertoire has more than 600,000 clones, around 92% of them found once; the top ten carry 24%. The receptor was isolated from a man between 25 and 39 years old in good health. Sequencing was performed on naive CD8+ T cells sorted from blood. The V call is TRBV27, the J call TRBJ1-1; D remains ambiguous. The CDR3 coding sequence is TGTGCCAGCAGTTTAACTTGGACTGGCGAAGCTTTCTTT. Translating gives CASSLTWTGEAFF.